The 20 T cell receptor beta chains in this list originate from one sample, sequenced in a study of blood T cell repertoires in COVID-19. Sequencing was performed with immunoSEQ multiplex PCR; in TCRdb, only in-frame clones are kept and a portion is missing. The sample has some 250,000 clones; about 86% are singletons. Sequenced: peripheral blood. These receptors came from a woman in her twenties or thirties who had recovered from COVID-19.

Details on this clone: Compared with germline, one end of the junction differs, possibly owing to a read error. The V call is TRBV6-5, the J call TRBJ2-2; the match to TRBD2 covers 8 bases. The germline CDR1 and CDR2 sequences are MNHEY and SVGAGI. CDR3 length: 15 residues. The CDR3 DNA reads TGTGCCAGCAGTGACTCGACTAGCGCCGCCGGGGAGCTGTTTTTT. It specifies CASSDSTSAAGELFF.

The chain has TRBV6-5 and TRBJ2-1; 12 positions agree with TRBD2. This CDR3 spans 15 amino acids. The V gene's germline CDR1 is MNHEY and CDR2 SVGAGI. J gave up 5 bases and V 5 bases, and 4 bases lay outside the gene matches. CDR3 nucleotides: TGTGCCAGCAGTCTAGCGGGGGGGAGCAACAATGAGCAGTTCTTC. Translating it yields CASSLAGGSNNEQFF.

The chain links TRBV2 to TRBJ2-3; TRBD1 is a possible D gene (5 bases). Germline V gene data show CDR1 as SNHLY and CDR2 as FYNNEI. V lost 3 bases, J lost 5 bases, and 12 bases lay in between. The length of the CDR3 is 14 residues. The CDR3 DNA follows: TGTGCCAGCAGTGATTTTCAGGGTGGAGATACGCAGTATTTT. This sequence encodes CASSDFQGGDTQYF.

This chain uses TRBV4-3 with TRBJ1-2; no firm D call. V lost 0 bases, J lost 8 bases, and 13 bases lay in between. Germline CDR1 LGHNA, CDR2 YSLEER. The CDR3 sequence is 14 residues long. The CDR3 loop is CASSQDWGVEGYTF. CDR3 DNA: TGCGCCAGCAGCCAAGATTGGGGAGTTGAAGGCTACACCTTC.

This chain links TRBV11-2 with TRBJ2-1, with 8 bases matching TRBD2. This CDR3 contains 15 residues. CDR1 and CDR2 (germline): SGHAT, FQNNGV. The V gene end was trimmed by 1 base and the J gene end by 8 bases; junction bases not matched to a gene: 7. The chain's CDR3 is CASSLGGGRFDEQFF. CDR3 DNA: TGTGCCAGCAGCTTAGGAGGCGGGAGGTTCGATGAGCAGTTCTTC.

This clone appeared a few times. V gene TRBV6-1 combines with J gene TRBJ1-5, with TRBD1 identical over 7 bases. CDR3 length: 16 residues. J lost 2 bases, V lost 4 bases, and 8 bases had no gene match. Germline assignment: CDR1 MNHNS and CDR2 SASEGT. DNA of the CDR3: TGTGCCAGCAGTGTTCACAGGGGCGCGGGCAATCAGCCCCAGCATTTT. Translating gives CASSVHRGAGNQPQHF.

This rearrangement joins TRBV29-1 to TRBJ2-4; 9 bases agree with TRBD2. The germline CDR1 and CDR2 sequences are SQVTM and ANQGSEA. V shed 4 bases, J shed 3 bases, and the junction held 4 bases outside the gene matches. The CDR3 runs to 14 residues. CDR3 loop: CSVGTSGFKNIQYF. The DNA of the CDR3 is TGCAGCGTTGGTACTAGCGGGTTCAAAAACATTCAGTACTTC.

The CDR3 sequence: CASSGGSYGYTF. CDR3 sequence (DNA): TGTGCCAGCAGTGGCGGATCCTATGGCTACACCTTC. The chain couples TRBV12-3 or TRBV12-4 to TRBJ1-2; D is ambiguous. Deletions cut 5 bases from V and 4 bases from J, with 8 bases between. CDR3 size: 12 residues.

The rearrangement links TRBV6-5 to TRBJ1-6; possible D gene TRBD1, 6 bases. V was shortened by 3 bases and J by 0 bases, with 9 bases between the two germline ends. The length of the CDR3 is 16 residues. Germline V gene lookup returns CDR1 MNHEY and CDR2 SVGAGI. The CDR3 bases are TGTGCCAGCAGTTATGGACAGAGCTCCTATAATTCACCCCTCCACTTT. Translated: CASSYGQSSYNSPLHF.

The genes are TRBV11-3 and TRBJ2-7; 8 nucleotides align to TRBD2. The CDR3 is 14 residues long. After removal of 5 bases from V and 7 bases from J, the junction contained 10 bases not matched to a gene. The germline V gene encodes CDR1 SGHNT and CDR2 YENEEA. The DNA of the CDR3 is TGTGCCAGCAGCCCCCACGGGGGGGCGGAGGAGCAGTACTTC. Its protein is CASSPHGGAEEQYF.

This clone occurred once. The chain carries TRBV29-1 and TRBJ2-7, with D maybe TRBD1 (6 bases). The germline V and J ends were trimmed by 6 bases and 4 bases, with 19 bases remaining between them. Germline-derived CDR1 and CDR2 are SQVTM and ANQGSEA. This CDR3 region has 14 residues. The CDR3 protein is CSVLDRSHSYEQYF. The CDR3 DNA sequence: TGCAGCGTCCTGGACAGATCCCACTCTTACGAGCAGTACTTC.

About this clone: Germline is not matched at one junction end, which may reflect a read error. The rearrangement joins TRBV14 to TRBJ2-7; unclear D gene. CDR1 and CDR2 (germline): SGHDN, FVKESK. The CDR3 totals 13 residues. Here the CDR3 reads CASSQDMSSEQYF. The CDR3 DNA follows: TGTGCCAGCAGCCAAGATATGTCCTCCGAGCAGTACTTC.

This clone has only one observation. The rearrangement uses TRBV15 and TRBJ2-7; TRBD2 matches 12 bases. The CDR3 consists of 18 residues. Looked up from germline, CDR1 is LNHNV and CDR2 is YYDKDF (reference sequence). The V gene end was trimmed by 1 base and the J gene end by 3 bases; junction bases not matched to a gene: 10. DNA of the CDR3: TGTGCCACCAGCAGAGGCCGGGGGCTAGCGGGGGGGCACTACGAGCAGTACTTC. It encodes CATSRGRGLAGGHYEQYF.

CDR3 amino acids: CASSQLGQGASPLHF. The CDR3 DNA follows: TGTGCCAGCAGCCAGCTGGGACAGGGGGCTTCACCCCTCCACTTT. This chain links TRBV3-1 (or the pseudogene TRBV3-2) with TRBJ1-6; 12 nucleotides match TRBD1. The ends lost 3 bases at V and 9 bases at J; junction bases unmatched: 3. The CDR3 is 15 amino acids. CDR1 and CDR2 from the germline V gene are LGHDT and YNNKEL (reference sequence).

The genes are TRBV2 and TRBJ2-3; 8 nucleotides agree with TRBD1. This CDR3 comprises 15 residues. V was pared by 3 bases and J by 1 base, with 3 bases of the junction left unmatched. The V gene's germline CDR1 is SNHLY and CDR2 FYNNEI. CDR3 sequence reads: CASSEETGGTDTQYF. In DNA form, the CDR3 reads TGTGCCAGCAGTGAGGAGACAGGGGGCACAGATACGCAGTATTTT.

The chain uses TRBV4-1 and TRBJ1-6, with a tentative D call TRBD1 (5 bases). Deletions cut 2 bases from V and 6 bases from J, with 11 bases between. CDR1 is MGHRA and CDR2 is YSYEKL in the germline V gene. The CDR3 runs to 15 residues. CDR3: CASSQLTTVNSPLHF. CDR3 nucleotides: TGCGCCAGCAGCCAACTGACGACAGTTAATTCACCCCTCCACTTT.

The CDR3 DNA follows: TGTGCCAGCAGCTCGACTAGCGGTGGGACCCAGTACTTC. It specifies CASSSTSGGTQYF. The chain joins TRBV7-3 to TRBJ2-5; TRBD2 aligns across 9 bases. This CDR3 has 13 amino acids. The germline CDR1 and CDR2 sequences are SGHTA and FQGTGA. V was clipped by 4 bases and J by 7 bases; unmatched bases: 4.

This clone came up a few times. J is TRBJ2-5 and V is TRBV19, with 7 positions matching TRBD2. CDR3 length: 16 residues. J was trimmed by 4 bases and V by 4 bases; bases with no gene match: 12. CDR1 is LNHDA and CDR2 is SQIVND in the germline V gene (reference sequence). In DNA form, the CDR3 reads TGTGCCAGTAGTACCCAAAGGATTGGGGGGGTAGAGACCCAGTACTTC. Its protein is CASSTQRIGGVETQYF.

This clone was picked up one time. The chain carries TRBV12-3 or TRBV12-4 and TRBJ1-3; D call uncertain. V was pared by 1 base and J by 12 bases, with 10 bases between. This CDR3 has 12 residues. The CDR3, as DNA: TGTGCCAGCAGTTTAGGTGGTAGATACATATATTTT. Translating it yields CASSLGGRYIYF.

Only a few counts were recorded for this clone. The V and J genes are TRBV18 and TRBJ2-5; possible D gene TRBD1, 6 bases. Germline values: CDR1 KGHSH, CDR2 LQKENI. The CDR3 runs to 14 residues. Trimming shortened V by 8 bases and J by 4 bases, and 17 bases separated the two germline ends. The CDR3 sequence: CASRKNRESETQYF. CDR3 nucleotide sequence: TGTGCCAGCAGAAAGAACAGGGAGTCAGAGACCCAGTACTTC.